This TCR beta chain was recorded in a study of naive and memory T cell subsets. General study points: Possibly reflecting memory cells re-expressing CD45RA, a few larger clonotypes occurred in naive repertoires, especially CD8. Naive and memory subsets had different power law exponents for TCR abundance. TCR counts from RNA may reflect activation-linked expression changes.

Note on this clonotype: No antigen is known for it.

There are 16 residues in the CDR3. From germline, CDR1 is DFQATT and CDR2 SNEGSKA (reference sequence). Losses at the gene ends were 2 bases for V and 6 bases for J; bases not matched to a gene: 8. Overnight CMV lysate stimulation of fresh PBMCs defined donor CMV status by CD4+ IFNgamma. Both TRBC1 and TRBC2 were covered by a beta constant-region primer of two equimolar oligonucleotides. One entry per CDR3 protein, called by TCRdb with MiXCR from the UMI-ligation and nested PCR reads. The sample records some 150,000 distinct CDR3 sequences, around 15% being singletons. This TCR was sampled from a human donor in good health. The chain recombines TRBV20-1 with TRBJ2-1, with TRBD2 matching 12 bases. Material: naive CD4+ T cells from blood. The CDR3 reads CSARSATSGRFNEQFF. The CDR3 DNA is TGCAGTGCTAGATCCGCGACTAGCGGGAGATTCAATGAGCAGTTCTTC.